This T cell receptor beta chain appears in the sequencing data of a study of post-analysis software for immune sequencing data. This CDR3 is built from 17 residues. Looked up from germline, CDR1 is MNHEY and CDR2 is SVGEGT. The trim removed 5 bases at V and 0 bases at J, leaving 9 bases unmatched. Whole-study findings and limits: Controls showed lower frequencies than patients for roughly five TRBV segments, and TRBV5-6, TRBV5-1 and TRBV20-1 were among these.

Notes on this clonotype: As yet, its antigen is unknown.

The TCR beta cDNA libraries carried unique molecular identifiers. TCRdb re-called the PCR reads with MiXCR, one entry per CDR3 protein. The sample holds approximately 360,000 distinct CDR3 sequences, around a third seen once. The sequenced material came from blood. The source is a girl aged 5 to 17 with multiple sclerosis. The chain carries TRBV6-2 or TRBV6-3 and TRBJ2-1; 8 bases are shared with TRBD2. CDR3 amino acids: CASSPGERGPSYNEQFF. CDR3 bases: TGTGCCAGCAGTCCGGGTGAGCGGGGGCCCTCCTACAATGAGCAGTTCTTC.